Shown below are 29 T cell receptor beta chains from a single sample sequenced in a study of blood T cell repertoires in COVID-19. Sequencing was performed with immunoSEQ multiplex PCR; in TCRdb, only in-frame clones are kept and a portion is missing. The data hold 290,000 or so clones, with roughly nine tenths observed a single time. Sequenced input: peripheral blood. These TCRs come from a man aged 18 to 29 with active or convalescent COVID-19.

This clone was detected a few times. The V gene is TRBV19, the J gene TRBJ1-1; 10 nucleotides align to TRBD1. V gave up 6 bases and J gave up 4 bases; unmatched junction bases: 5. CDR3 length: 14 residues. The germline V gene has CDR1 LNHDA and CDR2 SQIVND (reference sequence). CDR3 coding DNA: TGTGCCAGTAGAAAGGGACAGGGGTTCACTGAAGCTTTCTTT. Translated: CASRKGQGFTEAFF.

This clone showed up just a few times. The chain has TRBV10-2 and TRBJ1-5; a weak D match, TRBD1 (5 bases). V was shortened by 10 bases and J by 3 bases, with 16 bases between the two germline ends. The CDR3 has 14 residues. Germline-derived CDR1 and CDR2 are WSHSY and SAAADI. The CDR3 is CATRVSVHNQPQHF. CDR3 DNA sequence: TGCGCCACCAGGGTTTCAGTCCACAATCAGCCCCAGCATTTT.

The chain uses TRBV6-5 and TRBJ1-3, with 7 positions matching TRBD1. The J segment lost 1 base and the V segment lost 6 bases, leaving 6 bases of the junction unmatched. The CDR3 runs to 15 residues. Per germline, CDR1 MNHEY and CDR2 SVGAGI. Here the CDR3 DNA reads TGTGCCAGCAGGCGACAGGGTTCGTCTGGAAACACCATATATTTT. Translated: CASRRQGSSGNTIYF.

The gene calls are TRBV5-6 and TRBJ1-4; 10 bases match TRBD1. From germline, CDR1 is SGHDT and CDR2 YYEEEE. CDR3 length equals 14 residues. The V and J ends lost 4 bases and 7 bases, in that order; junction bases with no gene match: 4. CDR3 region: CASSRQGAVEKLFF. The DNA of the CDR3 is TGTGCCAGCAGCCGACAGGGGGCGGTTGAAAAACTGTTTTTT.

The CDR3 nucleotides read TGTGCCACCAGTGACACACAGGGCTTAAGCTCCTACAATGAGCAGTTCTTC. It encodes CATSDTQGLSSYNEQFF. The J gene is TRBJ2-1, the V gene TRBV24-1; weak D call: TRBD1 (6 bases). Trimming cost V 4 bases and J 0 bases, with 15 bases left between them. The CDR3 is 17 amino acids. CDR1 is KGHDR and CDR2 is SFDVKD in the germline V gene.

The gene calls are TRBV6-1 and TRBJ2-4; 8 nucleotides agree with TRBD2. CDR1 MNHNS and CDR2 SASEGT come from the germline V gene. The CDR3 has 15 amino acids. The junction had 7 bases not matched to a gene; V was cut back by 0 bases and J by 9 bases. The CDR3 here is CASSEARGGWGIQYF. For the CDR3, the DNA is TGTGCCAGCAGTGAAGCACGGGGGGGCTGGGGCATTCAGTACTTC.

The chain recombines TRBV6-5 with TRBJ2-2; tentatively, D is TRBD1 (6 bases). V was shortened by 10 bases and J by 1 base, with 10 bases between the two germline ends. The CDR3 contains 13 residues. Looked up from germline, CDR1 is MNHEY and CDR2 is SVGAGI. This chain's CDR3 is CATATGNTGELFF. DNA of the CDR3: TGTGCCACCGCGACAGGGAACACCGGGGAGCTGTTTTTT.

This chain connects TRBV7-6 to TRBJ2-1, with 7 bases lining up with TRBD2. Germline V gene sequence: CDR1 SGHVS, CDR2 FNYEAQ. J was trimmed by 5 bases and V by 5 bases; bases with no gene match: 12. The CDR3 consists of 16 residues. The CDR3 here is CASSRDYLNLDNEQFF. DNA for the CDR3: TGTGCCAGCAGCCGGGACTATCTCAACTTAGACAATGAGCAGTTCTTC. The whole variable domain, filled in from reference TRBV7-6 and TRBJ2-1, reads GAGVSQSPRYKVTKRGQDVALRCDPISGHVSLYWYRQALGQGPEFLTYFNYEAQQDKSGLPNDRFSAERPEGSISTLTIQRTEQRDSAMYRCASSRDYLNLDNEQFFGPGTRLTVL.

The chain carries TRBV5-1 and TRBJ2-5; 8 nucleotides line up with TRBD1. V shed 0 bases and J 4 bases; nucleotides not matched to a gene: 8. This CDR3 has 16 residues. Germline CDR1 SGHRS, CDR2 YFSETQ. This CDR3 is CASSLDGTGGGETQYF. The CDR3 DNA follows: TGCGCCAGCAGCTTGGACGGGACAGGTGGGGGAGAGACCCAGTACTTC.

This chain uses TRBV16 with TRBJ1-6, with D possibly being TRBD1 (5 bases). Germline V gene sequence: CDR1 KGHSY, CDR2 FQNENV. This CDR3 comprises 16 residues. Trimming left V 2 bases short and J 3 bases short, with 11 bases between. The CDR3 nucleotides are TGTGCCAGCAGCCAAACGGTGACAGTCTATAATTCACCCCTCCACTTT. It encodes CASSQTVTVYNSPLHF.

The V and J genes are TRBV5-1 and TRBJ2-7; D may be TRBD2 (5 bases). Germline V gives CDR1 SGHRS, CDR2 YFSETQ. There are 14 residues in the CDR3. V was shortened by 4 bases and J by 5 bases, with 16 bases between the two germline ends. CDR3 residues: CASSRQLGSHEQYF. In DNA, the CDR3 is TGCGCCAGCAGCCGCCAGCTGGGGAGCCACGAGCAGTACTTC.

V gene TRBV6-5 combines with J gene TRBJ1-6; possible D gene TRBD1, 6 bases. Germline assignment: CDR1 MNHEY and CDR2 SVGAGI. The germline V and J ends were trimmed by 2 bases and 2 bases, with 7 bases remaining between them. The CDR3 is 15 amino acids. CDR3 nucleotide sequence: TGTGCCAGCAGTTACGGGACAACCTATAATTCACCCCTCCACTTT. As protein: CASSYGTTYNSPLHF.

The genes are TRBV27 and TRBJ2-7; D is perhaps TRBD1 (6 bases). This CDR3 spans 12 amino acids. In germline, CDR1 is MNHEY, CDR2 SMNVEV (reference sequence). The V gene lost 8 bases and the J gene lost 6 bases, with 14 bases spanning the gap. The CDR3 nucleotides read TGTGCCAGCGGGGGACACCCTGGCGAGCAGTACTTC. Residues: CASGGHPGEQYF.

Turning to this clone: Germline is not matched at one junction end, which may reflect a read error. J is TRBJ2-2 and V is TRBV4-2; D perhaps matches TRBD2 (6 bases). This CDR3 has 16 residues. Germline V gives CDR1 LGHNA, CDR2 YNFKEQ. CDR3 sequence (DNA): TGTGCCAGCAGCCAAGAAAGCGGGTCGAACACCAGGGAGCTGTTTTTT. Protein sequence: CASSQESGSNTRELFF.

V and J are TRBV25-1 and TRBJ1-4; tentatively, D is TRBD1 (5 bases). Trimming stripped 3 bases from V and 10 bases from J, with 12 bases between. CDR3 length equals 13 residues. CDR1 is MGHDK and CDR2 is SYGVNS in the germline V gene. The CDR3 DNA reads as TGTGCCAGCAGTGAGCCATCCGGGGGAAAACTGTTTTTT. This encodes CASSEPSGGKLFF.

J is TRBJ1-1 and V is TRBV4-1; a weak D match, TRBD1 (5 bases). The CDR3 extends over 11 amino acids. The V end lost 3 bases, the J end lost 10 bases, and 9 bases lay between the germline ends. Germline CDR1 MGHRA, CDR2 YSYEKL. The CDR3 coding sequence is TGCGCCAGCAGCCAGGGGGGTGGAGCTTTCTTT. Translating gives CASSQGGGAFF.

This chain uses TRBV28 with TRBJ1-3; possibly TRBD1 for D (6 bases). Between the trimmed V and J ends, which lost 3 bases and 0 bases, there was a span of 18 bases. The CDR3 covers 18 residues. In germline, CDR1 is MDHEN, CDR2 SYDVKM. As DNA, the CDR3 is TGTGCCAGCAGTTTCCCCGGGGGGGGCGCGCTCTCTGGAAACACCATATATTTT. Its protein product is CASSFPGGGALSGNTIYF.

The chain's CDR3 is CASSYLAGFDEQFF. DNA for the CDR3: TGTGCCAGCAGTTATCTAGCGGGGTTCGATGAGCAGTTCTTC. The chain couples TRBV6-5 to TRBJ2-1, with 9 bases fitting TRBD2. The germline gives CDR1 MNHEY, CDR2 SVGAGI. CDR3 length: 14 amino acids. The ends lost 3 bases at V and 8 bases at J; junction bases unmatched: 5.

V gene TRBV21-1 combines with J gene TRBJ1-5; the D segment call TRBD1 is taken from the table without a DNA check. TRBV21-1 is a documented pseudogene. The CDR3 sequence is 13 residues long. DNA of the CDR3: TGTGCCAGCACTGAAGGGGCCAATCAGCCCCAGCATTTT. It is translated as CASTEGANQPQHF.

The CDR3 protein is CASSLGLFRAGYGYTF. The CDR3 nucleotides are TGTGCCAGCAGCTTAGGGCTATTCAGGGCCGGCTATGGCTACACCTTC. The chain uses TRBV7-2 and TRBJ1-2, with D maybe TRBD1 (5 bases). The germline CDR1 and CDR2 sequences are SGHTA and FQGNSA. V was pared by 1 base and J by 4 bases, with 16 bases between. The CDR3 has 16 residues.

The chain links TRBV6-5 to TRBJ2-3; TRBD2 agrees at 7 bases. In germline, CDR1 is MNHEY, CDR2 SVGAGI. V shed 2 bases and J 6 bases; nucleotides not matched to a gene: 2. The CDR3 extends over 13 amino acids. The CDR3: CASSYREGDTQYF. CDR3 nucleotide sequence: TGTGCCAGCAGTTACAGGGAGGGGGATACGCAGTATTTT.

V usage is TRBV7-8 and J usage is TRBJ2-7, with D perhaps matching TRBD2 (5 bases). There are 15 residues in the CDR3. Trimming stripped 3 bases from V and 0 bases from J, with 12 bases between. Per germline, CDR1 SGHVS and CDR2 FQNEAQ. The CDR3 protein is CASSFSRVSSYEQYF. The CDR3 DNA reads TGTGCCAGCAGCTTTTCGCGGGTGAGCTCCTACGAGCAGTACTTC.

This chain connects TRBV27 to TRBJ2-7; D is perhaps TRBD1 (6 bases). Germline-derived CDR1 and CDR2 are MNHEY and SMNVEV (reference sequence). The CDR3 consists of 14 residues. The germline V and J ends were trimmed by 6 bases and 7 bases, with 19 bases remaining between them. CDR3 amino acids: CASSRDTRLREQYF. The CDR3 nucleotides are TGTGCCAGCAGCAGGGACACCCGGTTGCGGGAGCAGTACTTC.

The CDR3 is CASSLVGGDFTDTQYF. Here the CDR3 DNA reads TGCGCCAGCAGCTTGGTTGGGGGGGACTTCACAGATACGCAGTATTTT. The rearrangement joins TRBV5-1 to TRBJ2-3; 7 positions agree with TRBD2. CDR1 and CDR2 (germline): SGHRS, YFSETQ. The CDR3 spans 16 residues. The V and J ends lost 0 bases and 2 bases, in that order; junction bases with no gene match: 6.

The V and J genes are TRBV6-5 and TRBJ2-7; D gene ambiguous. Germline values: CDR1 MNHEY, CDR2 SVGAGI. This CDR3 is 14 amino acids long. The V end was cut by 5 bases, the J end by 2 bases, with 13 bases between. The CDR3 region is CASSKAGQTYEQYF. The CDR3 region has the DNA TGTGCCAGCAGTAAGGCAGGTCAAACCTACGAGCAGTACTTC.

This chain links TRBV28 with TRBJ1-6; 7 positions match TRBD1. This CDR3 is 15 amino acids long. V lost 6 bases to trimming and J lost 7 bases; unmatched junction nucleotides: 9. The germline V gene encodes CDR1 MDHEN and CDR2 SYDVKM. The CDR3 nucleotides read TGTGCCAGCAGCTACGCAGGGGGACGGAATTCACCCCTCCACTTT. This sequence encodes CASSYAGGRNSPLHF.

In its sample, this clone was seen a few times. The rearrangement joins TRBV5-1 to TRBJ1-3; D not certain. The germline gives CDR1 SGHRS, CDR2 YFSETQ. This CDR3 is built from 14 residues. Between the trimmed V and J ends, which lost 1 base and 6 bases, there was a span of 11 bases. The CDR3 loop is CASSLNLLSNTIYF. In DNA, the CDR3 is TGCGCCAGCAGCTTGAATCTTCTCTCAAACACCATATATTTT.

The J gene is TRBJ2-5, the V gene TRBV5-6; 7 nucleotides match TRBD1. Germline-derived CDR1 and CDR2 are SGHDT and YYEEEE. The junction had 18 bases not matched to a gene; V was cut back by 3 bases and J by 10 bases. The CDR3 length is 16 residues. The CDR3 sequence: CASSYLRGQPNVDQYF. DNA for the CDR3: TGTGCCAGCAGCTACTTAAGGGGACAGCCCAATGTGGACCAGTACTTC. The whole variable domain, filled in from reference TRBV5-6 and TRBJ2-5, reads DAGVTQSPTHLIKTRGQQVTLRCSPKSGHDTVSWYQQALGQGPQFIFQYYEEEERQRGNFPDRFSGHQFPNYSSELNVNALLLGDSALYLCASSYLRGQPNVDQYFGPGTRLLVL.

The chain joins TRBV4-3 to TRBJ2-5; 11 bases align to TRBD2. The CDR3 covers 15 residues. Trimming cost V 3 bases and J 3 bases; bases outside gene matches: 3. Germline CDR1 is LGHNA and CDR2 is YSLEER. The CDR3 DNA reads TGCGCCAGCAGCCATGTAGCGGGGGGGAAAGAGACCCAGTACTTC. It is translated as CASSHVAGGKETQYF.